This TCR beta chain derives from a study of T cells in Graves' hyperthyroidism and ophthalmopathy. Patients affected by ophthalmopathy presented a Clinical Activity Score of at least 3, a NOSPECS grade of at least 4, and disease duration below 3 months. Diagnoses were made from clinical symptoms, serum measures (thyroxine and TRAb), thyroid ultrasound and orbital computed tomography. PBMCs were collected from an approximately 9.2 ml volume of fresh peripheral blood. The CDR3 is 11 residues long. The V gene lost 4 bases and the J gene lost 10 bases, with 11 bases spanning the gap. From germline, CDR1 is MGHRA and CDR2 YSYEKL. This clonotype was observed many times. The antigen remains unidentified. General observations from the study: Most thyroid clonotypes expanded above 0.001 appeared in blood too.

Amplification yielded TCR beta CDR3 regions, with RNA transcripts as the source. During a first-round RT-PCR of the TCR CDR3, the HTBI primer set was used. TCRdb re-called the multiplex PCR reads through MiXCR, storing one row per CDR3 protein. Of about 480,000 distinct CDR3 sequences in the sample, 24% were seen once. The clonotype was recovered from a woman between 25 and 40 years old with Graves' ophthalmopathy. The J gene is TRBJ2-7, the V gene TRBV4-1; no clear D gene. The sequencing sample was made of blood. The CDR3 protein is CASSLGSKQYF. In DNA, the CDR3 is TGCGCCAGCAGCCTAGGATCGAAACAGTACTTC.